Each of the 19 T cell receptor beta chains below was sequenced from the same sample in a study of T cell clones after liver transplantation. Sequenced by immunoSEQ multiplex PCR; TCRdb stores in-frame clones only, minus some. The table includes around 80,000 clones, roughly four fifths detected once. Sequenced here: CD4+ T cells from blood, sampled almost 47 months after liver transplant. All receptors derive from a human patient who received a liver transplant. The T cells may partly be graft donor cells.

The V call is TRBV4-3, the J call TRBJ1-1, with 8 bases fitting TRBD1. In germline, CDR1 is LGHNA, CDR2 YSLEER. With 1 base clipped from V and 4 bases from J, the junction kept 8 bases outside the gene matches. The CDR3 has 16 amino acids. CDR3 DNA: TGCGCCAGCAGCCAAGGTGGGCAGGGGGCAGGCACTGAAGCTTTCTTT. Translating it yields CASSQGGQGAGTEAFF.

V gene TRBV27 combines with J gene TRBJ1-1; no definite D call. Germline V lookup: CDR1 MNHEY, CDR2 SMNVEV (reference sequence). V dropped 4 bases and J dropped 4 bases, with 16 bases sitting between them. This CDR3 has 15 residues. The CDR3 nucleotides are TGTGCCAGCAGTTCCGTTAAGGCAGCATCCACTGAAGCTTTCTTT. This translates into CASSSVKAASTEAFF.

This chain links TRBV28 with TRBJ2-1; D may correspond to TRBD1 or TRBD2 (5 bases each). The V gene lost 9 bases and the J gene lost 9 bases, with 18 bases spanning the gap. Germline CDR1 reads MDHEN; CDR2 reads SYDVKM. The CDR3 has 13 residues. The CDR3 nucleotides are TGTGCCAGTGATGCCTTGATCGGGGCTGAGCAGTTCTTC. Its translation is CASDALIGAEQFF.

The V and J genes are TRBV5-4 and TRBJ1-1; D is unresolved. The V end lost 0 bases, the J end lost 6 bases, and 9 bases lay between the germline ends. CDR3 length equals 13 residues. Germline CDR1 and CDR2: SGHNT and YYREEE (reference sequence). CDR3 in amino acids: CASSLGGSSEAFF. The DNA of the CDR3 is TGTGCCAGCAGCTTGGGTGGAAGCTCTGAAGCTTTCTTT.

The gene calls are TRBV11-2 and TRBJ2-7; 9 nucleotides agree with TRBD1. The V gene end was trimmed by 6 bases and the J gene end by 5 bases; junction bases not matched to a gene: 8. Per germline, CDR1 SGHAT and CDR2 FQNNGV. There are 14 residues in the CDR3. The CDR3: CASRMWDRDHEQYF. CDR3 in DNA: TGTGCCAGCAGGATGTGGGACAGGGACCACGAGCAGTACTTC.

For this clone: The same CDR3 also results from other DNA sequences found in this sample. The chain is built from TRBV9 and TRBJ2-5, with 16 bases identical to TRBD2. The CDR3 runs 15 residues. J was trimmed by 5 bases and V by 3 bases; bases with no gene match: 1. The germline gives CDR1 SGDLS, CDR2 YYNGEE. CDR3 in amino acids: CASSAGLAGGETQYF. CDR3 bases: TGTGCCAGCAGCGCGGGACTAGCGGGAGGGGAGACCCAGTACTTC.

This chain links TRBV29-1 with TRBJ1-2; D gene unclear. The germline CDR1 and CDR2 sequences are SQVTM and ANQGSEA. Trimming took 6 bases from V and 3 from J, leaving 11 bases between them. The CDR3 sequence is 12 residues long. In nucleotides, the CDR3 is TGCAGCGTAGGCTCTTGGGACTATGGCTACACCTTC. Translation gives CSVGSWDYGYTF.

V gene TRBV29-1 combines with J gene TRBJ2-7; possibly TRBD1 for D (6 bases). The CDR3 is made up of 12 amino acids. Germline CDR1 SQVTM, CDR2 ANQGSEA. Trimming took 6 bases from V and 1 from J, leaving 10 bases between them. The CDR3: CSVVDSSYEQYF. The CDR3, as DNA: TGCAGCGTCGTGGACAGTTCCTACGAGCAGTACTTC.

This clone was seen only a few times. Other nucleotide sequences in the sample specify the same CDR3. This chain uses TRBV11-2 with TRBJ1-1; 10 bases fit TRBD1. The germline CDR1 and CDR2 sequences are SGHAT and FQNNGV. The V segment lost 2 bases and the J segment 5 bases; nucleotides outside the gene matches: 2. This CDR3 region has 14 residues. This CDR3 is CASSLRTGGTEAFF. The CDR3, as DNA: TGTGCCAGCAGCTTACGGACAGGGGGGACTGAAGCTTTCTTT.

This chain connects TRBV5-8 to TRBJ2-3; D unclear. The germline V and J ends were trimmed by 0 bases and 1 base, with 9 bases remaining between them. CDR1 SGHTS and CDR2 YDEGEE come from the germline V gene. The CDR3 has 15 residues. In DNA, the CDR3 is TGTGCCAGCAGCTTGGCTAGTGGGGGCACAGATACGCAGTATTTT. It codes for CASSLASGGTDTQYF.

Regarding this clone: Compared with germline, one end of the junction differs, possibly owing to a read error. This chain joins TRBV4-3 and TRBJ2-1, with 10 bases aligning to TRBD2. The CDR3 has 15 residues. Germline V gene sequence: CDR1 LGHNA, CDR2 YSLEER. In DNA form, the CDR3 reads TGCGCCAGCAGCCAGCAAAAGACTAGCGGGTTTGAGAAGTTCTTC. It is translated as CASSQQKTSGFEKFF.

The genes are TRBV28 and TRBJ2-3; D is possibly TRBD2 (6 bases). Germline V lookup: CDR1 MDHEN, CDR2 SYDVKM. Trimming pared 6 bases from V and 10 bases from J, leaving 14 bases between. The CDR3 spans 12 residues. As DNA, the CDR3 is TGTGCCAGCAGCACGACCGGAGGGGCGCAGTATTTT. It encodes CASSTTGGAQYF.

The chain joins TRBV28 to TRBJ1-1, with D unclear. The CDR3 covers 17 residues. Germline V gene lookup returns CDR1 MDHEN and CDR2 SYDVKM. With 3 bases removed from V and 1 base from J, the gap between germline ends came to 18 bases. The CDR3 reads CASSLGGLRRANTEAFF. The CDR3 DNA follows: TGTGCCAGCAGTTTGGGTGGGCTCCGAAGGGCGAACACTGAAGCTTTCTTT.

At least ten counts were recorded for this clone. This chain joins TRBV2 and TRBJ2-1, with D unresolved. This CDR3 is built from 13 residues. Germline CDR1 is SNHLY and CDR2 is FYNNEI. Between the trimmed V and J ends, which lost 8 bases and 1 base, there was a span of 9 bases. For the CDR3, the DNA is TGTGCCAGCCTCCCACGGTCCTACAATGAGCAGTTCTTC. This sequence encodes CASLPRSYNEQFF.

J is TRBJ2-3 and V is TRBV28, with no clear D. This CDR3 is 12 amino acids long. Germline V gene sequence: CDR1 MDHEN, CDR2 SYDVKM. Trimming removed 3 bases from V and 2 bases from J, with 3 bases in between. The chain's CDR3 is CASSFATDTQYF. As DNA, the CDR3 is TGTGCCAGCAGTTTCGCCACAGATACGCAGTATTTT.

This clone came up once. The chain is built from TRBV5-1 and TRBJ1-4; 8 positions agree with TRBD1. The V segment lost 1 base and the J segment 8 bases; nucleotides outside the gene matches: 13. This CDR3 spans 17 amino acids. CDR1 is SGHRS, CDR2 YFSETQ, per germline. CDR3 protein: CASSLRAGGEFGEKLFF. The CDR3 DNA reads as TGCGCCAGCAGCTTGAGGGCAGGGGGCGAGTTTGGGGAAAAACTGTTTTTT.

CDR3 region: CASSLGQGNGYTF. The CDR3 DNA reads as TGCGCCAGCAGTCTGGGGCAGGGGAATGGCTACACCTTC. The genes are TRBV5-1 and TRBJ1-2, with D tentatively TRBD1 (6 bases). Germline V gives CDR1 SGHRS, CDR2 YFSETQ. The CDR3 contains 13 residues. Trimming took off 5 bases at V and 6 bases at J, with 14 bases between the two ends.

The chain is built from TRBV27 and TRBJ2-7; D may be TRBD1 (6 bases). The germline V gene encodes CDR1 MNHEY and CDR2 SMNVEV (reference sequence). V lost 5 bases and J 3 bases, leaving 14 bases between the germline ends. The CDR3 spans 14 residues. The CDR3 DNA reads TGTGCCAGCAGTACCTTTACAGGGATCTACGAGCAGTACTTC. Encoded protein: CASSTFTGIYEQYF.

This chain connects TRBV27 to TRBJ1-1; TRBD1 might be the D (5 bases). The CDR3 spans 13 residues. V lost 5 bases, J lost 2 bases, and 9 bases lay in between. CDR1 is MNHEY, CDR2 SMNVEV, per germline (reference sequence). The CDR3 coding sequence is TGTGCCAGCAGTGGGACCGTAAACACTGAAGCTTTCTTT. It yields the protein CASSGTVNTEAFF.